This entry describes one T cell receptor (beta chain). In the PCR, 60 Vbeta and 13 Jbeta primers were used. The assay was immunoSEQ multiplex PCR, and TCRdb's table has in-frame clones only and misses some. The table has about 210,000 clones, roughly 80% seen once. The source of the sample is a study of cytomegalovirus exposure and HLA in healthy donors. Donors were nominally healthy when sampled, though unrecorded immune exposures were likely. With 6 bases clipped from V and 8 bases from J, the junction kept 6 bases outside the gene matches. There are 13 residues in the CDR3. Germline CDR1 is MNHEY and CDR2 is SVGAGI.

The sample consisted of PBMCs. The receptor was isolated from a middle-aged man in good health and CMV-seropositive. The chain is built from TRBV6-5 and TRBJ1-2, with TRBD1 identical over 10 bases. The CDR3 here is CASRRQGAGGYTF. As DNA, the CDR3 is TGTGCCAGCAGACGACAGGGGGCGGGGGGCTACACCTTC.